The count of the clone carrying this TCR beta chain is one. The sample comes from a study of blood T cell repertoires in COVID-19. At the level of the study: The study drew acute and convalescent COVID-19 samples from the United States, Italy and Spain.

Original analysis: The assay estimated nucleated cells by amplifying reference gene primers. Only in-frame clones appear in the TCRdb table, and some are missing; sequencing was by immunoSEQ multiplex PCR. V, J and clone size reflect that table, while D and trimming were determined from the DNA. The repertoire holds over 70,000 clones, with roughly four fifths as singletons. Germline-derived CDR1 and CDR2 are MNHEY and SVGAGI. Trimming at V came to 8 bases and at J to 3 bases, leaving 8 bases not matched to a gene. This CDR3 has 14 amino acids. The J gene is TRBJ1-1, the V gene TRBV6-5, with 8 nucleotides matching TRBD1. This TCR was recovered from a man in his sixties with acute or convalescent COVID-19. Sequencing was carried out using peripheral blood. The CDR3 loop reads CASGQGAFYTEAFF. CDR3 in DNA: TGTGCCAGCGGCCAGGGGGCCTTTTACACTGAAGCTTTCTTT.